This T cell receptor beta chain derives from a study of identical twins. TCRdb used MiXCR to reprocess the 5' RACE reads, holding one entry per CDR3 protein. This table has around 230,000 distinct CDR3 sequences, around 6.5% appearing once. The CDR3 spans 15 residues. CDR1 and CDR2 (germline): KGHDR, SFDVKD. The V segment lost 3 bases and the J segment 4 bases; nucleotides outside the gene matches: 3. This clonotype occurred many times. The data also belong to a second study, concerning T cells expressing NK-cell markers.

Material: CD8+ T cells sorted from blood. This sequence was found in a woman between 18 and 29 years old in good health. The chain has TRBV24-1 and TRBJ2-1; 9 bases fit TRBD2. CDR3 DNA sequence: TGTGCCACCAGTGATCCGACTAGCGGATACAATGAGCAGTTCTTC. Amino acids: CATSDPTSGYNEQFF.